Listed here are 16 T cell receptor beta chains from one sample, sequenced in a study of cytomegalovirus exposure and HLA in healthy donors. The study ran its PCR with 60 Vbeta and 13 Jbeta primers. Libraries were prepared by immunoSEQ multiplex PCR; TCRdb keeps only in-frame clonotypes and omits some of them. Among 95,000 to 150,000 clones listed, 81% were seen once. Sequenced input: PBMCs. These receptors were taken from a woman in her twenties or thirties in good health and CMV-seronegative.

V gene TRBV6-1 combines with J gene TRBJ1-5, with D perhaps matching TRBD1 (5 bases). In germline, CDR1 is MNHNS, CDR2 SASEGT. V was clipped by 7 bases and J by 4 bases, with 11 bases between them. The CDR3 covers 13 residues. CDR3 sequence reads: CASTIGVNQPQHF. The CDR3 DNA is TGTGCCAGCACTATAGGGGTTAATCAGCCCCAGCATTTT.

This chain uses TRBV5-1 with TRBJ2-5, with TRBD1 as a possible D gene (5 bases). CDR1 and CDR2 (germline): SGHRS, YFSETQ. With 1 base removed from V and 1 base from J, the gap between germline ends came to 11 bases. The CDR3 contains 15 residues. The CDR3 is CASSLTGHFQETQYF. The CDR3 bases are TGCGCCAGCAGCTTGACAGGACACTTCCAAGAGACCCAGTACTTC.

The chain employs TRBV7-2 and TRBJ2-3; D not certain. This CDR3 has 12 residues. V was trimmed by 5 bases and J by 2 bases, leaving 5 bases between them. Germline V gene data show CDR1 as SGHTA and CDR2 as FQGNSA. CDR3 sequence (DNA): TGTGCCAGCAGCCCCTTCACAGATACGCAGTATTTT. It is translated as CASSPFTDTQYF.

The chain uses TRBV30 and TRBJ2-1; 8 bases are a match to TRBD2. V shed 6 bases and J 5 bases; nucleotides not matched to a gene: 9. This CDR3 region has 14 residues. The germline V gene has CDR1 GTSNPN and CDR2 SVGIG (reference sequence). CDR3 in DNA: TGTGCCTGCCCGCGGGAGGCCGTTAACAATGAGCAGTTCTTC. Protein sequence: CACPREAVNNEQFF.

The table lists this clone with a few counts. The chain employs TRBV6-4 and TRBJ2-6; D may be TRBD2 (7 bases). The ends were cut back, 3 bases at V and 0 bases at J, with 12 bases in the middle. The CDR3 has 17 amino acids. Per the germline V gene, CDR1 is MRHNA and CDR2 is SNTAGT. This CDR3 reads CASSEGEGGSGANVLTF. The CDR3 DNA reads TGTGCCAGCAGTGAGGGGGAGGGGGGCTCTGGGGCCAACGTCCTGACTTTC.

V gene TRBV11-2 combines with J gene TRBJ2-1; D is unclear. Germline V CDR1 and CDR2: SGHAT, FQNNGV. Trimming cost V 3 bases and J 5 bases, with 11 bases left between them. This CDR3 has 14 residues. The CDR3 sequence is CASSLGRWNNEQFF. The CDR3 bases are TGTGCCAGCAGCTTGGGCAGGTGGAACAATGAGCAGTTCTTC.

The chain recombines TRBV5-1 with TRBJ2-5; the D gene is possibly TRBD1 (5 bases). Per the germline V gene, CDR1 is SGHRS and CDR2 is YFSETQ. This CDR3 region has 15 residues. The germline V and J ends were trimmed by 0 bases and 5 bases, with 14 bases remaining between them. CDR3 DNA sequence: TGCGCCAGCAGCTTGGGAGGTCTGGGGCGGGAGACCCAGTACTTC. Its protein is CASSLGGLGRETQYF.

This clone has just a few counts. CDR3 in DNA: TGTGCCAGTAGTACCCCGGGACTAGCGGGAAACACCGGGGAGCTGTTTTTT. Encoded protein: CASSTPGLAGNTGELFF. The J gene is TRBJ2-2, the V gene TRBV19; TRBD2 agrees at 13 bases. Looked up from germline, CDR1 is LNHDA and CDR2 is SQIVND (reference sequence). The CDR3 has 17 residues. J gave up 2 bases and V 4 bases, and 4 bases lay outside the gene matches.

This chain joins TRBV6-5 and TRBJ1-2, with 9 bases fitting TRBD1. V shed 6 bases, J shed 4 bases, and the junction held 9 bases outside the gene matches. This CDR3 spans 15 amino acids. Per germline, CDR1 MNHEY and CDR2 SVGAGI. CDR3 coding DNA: TGTGCCAGCAGCCGACAGACAGGGGGAGGCTATGGCTACACCTTC. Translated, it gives CASSRQTGGGYGYTF.

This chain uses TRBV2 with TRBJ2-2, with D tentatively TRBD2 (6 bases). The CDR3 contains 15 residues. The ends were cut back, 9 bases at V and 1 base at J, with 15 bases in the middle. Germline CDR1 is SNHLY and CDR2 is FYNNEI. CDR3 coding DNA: TGTGCCAGGGGCCGGGGGACCGGGAACACCGGGGAGCTGTTTTTT. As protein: CARGRGTGNTGELFF.

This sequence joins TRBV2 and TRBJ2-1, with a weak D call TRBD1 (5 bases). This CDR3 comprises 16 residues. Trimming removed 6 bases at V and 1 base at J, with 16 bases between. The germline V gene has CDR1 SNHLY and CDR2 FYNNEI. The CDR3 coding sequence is TGTGCCAGCAGAAGGGGCGCAACCCCTTCCTACAATGAGCAGTTCTTC. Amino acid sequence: CASRRGATPSYNEQFF.

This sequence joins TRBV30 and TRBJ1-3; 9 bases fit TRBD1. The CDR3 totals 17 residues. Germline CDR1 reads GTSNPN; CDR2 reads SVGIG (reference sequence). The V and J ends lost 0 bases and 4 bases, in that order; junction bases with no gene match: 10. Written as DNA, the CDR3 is TGTGCCTGGAGTGTGGACAGGGGCCGCTTAGGCGGAAACACCATATATTTT. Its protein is CAWSVDRGRLGGNTIYF.

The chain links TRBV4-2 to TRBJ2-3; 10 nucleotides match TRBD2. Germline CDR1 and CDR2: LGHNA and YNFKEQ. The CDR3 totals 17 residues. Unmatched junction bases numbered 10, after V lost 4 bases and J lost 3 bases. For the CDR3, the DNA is TGTGCCAGCAGCCTTTCCGGACTAGCGGAGGGGACAGATACGCAGTATTTT. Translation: CASSLSGLAEGTDTQYF.

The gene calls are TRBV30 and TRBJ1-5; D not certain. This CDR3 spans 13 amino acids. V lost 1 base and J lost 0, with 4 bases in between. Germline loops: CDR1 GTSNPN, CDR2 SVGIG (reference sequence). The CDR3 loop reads CAWSEYSNQPQHF. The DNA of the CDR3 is TGTGCCTGGAGTGAATATAGCAATCAGCCCCAGCATTTT.

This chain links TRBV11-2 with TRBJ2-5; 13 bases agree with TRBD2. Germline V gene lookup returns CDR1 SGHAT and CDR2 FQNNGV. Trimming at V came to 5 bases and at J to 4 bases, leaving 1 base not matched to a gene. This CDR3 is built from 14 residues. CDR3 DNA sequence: TGTGCCAGCAGCAGGACTAGCGGGGGAGAGACCCAGTACTTC. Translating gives CASSRTSGGETQYF.

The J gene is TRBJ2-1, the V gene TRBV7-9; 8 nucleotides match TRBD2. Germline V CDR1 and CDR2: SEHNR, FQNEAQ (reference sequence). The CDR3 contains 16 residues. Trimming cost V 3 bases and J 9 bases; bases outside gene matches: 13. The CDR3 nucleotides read TGTGCCAGCAGCTTCGTCCCGGGACTAGAATCGGGTGAGCAGTTCTTC. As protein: CASSFVPGLESGEQFF.